This T cell receptor (beta chain) was identified during a study of T cell responses to AZD1222 COVID-19 vaccine. Here immunoSEQ multiplex PCR was the method, and the copy in TCRdb shows in-frame clones only, minus some. In the table there are about 140,000 clones, 85% to 90% of which are singletons. The germline V gene has CDR1 PRHDT and CDR2 FYEKMQ (reference sequence). The CDR3 sequence is 16 residues long. Unmatched junction bases numbered 7, after V lost 5 bases and J lost 1 base. This clone is a singleton in its sample. Its specificity is not known. Study results and limitations: Spike-specific TCR breadth and depth went up after people got two AZD1222 doses.

This material consisted of peripheral blood, taken on day 0 of AZD1222 vaccination. The chain joins TRBV13 to TRBJ1-1, with 10 bases lining up with TRBD1. The TCR sequence derives from an adult in good health. The CDR3 nucleotides are TGTGCCAGCAGCCCGACAGGGGGCGTTAAGAACACTGAAGCTTTCTTT. Its protein is CASSPTGGVKNTEAFF. The full variable domain, rest sourced from reference TRBV13 and TRBJ1-1, is AAGVIQSPRHLIKEKRETATLKCYPIPRHDTVYWYQQGPGQDPQFLISFYEKMQSDKGSIPDRFSAQQFSDYHSELNMSSLELGDSALYFCASSPTGGVKNTEAFFGQGTRLTVV.